Sequencing of this TCR beta chain was carried out in a study of blood T cells in healthy people across ages. Regarding the study as a whole: Naive T cell percentage showed a strong correlation with the diversity of TCR beta. TCR beta diversity per million T cells fell roughly linearly with age.

Trimming removed 5 bases at V and 2 bases at J, with 22 bases between. CDR1 MDHEN and CDR2 SYDVKM come from the germline V gene. There are 17 residues in the CDR3. This clonotype occurred many times. Antigen unknown. In terms of origin and age, donors were healthy Caucasian individuals from Russia aged roughly 6 to 95. Primed by a sample-barcoded 5' primer and a J-beta primer mix, a second PCR proceeded for about 6 to 11 cycles. TCRdb re-analysed the 5' RACE reads in MiXCR, keeping a single row per CDR3 protein. The sample consists of some 900,000 distinct CDR3 sequences, around 26% of them appearing once.

The rearrangement joins TRBV28 to TRBJ2-7; D might be TRBD1 (5 bases). The sample consisted of blood. This TCR came from a woman of 80 years or more in good health. In DNA, the CDR3 is TGTGCCAGCAGTCCCAGCCTGGGGTCTGGGGCCACCTACGAGCAGTACTTC. Residues: CASSPSLGSGATYEQYF. Drawing the rest from reference TRBV28 and TRBJ2-7, the complete variable domain is DVKVTQSSRYLVKRTGEKVFLECVQDMDHENMFWYRQDPGLGLRLIYFSYDVKMKEKGDIPEGYSVSREKKERFSLILESASTNQTSMYLCASSPSLGSGATYEQYFGPGTRLTVT.